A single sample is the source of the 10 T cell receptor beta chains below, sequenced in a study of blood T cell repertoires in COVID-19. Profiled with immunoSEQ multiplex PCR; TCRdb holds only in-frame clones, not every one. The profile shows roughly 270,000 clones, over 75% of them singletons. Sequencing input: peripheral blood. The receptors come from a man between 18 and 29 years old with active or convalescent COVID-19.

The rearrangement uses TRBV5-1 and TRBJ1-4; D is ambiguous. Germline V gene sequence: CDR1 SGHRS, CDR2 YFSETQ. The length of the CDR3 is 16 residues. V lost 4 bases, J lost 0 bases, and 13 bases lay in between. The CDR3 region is CASSGSPQATNEKLFF. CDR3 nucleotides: TGCGCCAGCAGCGGGTCGCCCCAGGCAACTAATGAAAAACTGTTTTTT.

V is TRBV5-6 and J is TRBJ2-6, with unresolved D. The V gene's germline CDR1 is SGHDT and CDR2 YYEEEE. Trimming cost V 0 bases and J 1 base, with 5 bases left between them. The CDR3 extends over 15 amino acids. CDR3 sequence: CASSLGGSGANVLTF. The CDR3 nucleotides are TGTGCCAGCAGCTTGGGAGGTTCTGGGGCCAACGTCCTGACTTTC.

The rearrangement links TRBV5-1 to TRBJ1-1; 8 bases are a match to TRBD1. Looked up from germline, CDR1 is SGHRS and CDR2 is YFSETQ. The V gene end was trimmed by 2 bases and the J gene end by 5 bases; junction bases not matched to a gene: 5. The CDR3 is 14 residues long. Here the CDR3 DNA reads TGCGCCAGCAGCTTACAGGGGGTCCGGACTGAAGCTTTCTTT. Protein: CASSLQGVRTEAFF.

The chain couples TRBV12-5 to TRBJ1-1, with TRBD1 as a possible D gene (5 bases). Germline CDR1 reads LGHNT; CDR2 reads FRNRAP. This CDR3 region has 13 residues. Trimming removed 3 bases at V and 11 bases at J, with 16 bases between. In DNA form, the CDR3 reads TGTGCTAGTGGTTTACAGAAGGGGCTTGAGGCTTTCTTT. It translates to CASGLQKGLEAFF.

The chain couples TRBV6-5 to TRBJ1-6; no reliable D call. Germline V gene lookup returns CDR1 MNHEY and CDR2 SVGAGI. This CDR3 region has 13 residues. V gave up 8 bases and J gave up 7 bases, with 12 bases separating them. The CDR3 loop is CASLTARNSPLHF. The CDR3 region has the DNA TGTGCCAGCCTAACCGCGAGGAATTCACCCCTCCACTTT.

CDR3 DNA sequence: TGTGCCACCAGTGATTCGACGGGGACGAACACCGGGGAGCTGTTTTTT. It encodes CATSDSTGTNTGELFF. The chain joins TRBV24-1 to TRBJ2-2; TRBD2 is a possible D gene (5 bases). This CDR3 has 16 residues. Germline values: CDR1 KGHDR, CDR2 SFDVKD. V was clipped by 2 bases and J by 0 bases, with 9 bases between them.

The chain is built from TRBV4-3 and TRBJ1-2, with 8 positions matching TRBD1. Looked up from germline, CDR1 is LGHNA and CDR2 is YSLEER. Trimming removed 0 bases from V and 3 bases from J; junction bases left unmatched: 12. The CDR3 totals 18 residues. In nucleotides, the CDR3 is TGCGCCAGCAGCCAAGATTACGGGACAGGTTTCGGGGACTATGGCTACACCTTC. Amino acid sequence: CASSQDYGTGFGDYGYTF.

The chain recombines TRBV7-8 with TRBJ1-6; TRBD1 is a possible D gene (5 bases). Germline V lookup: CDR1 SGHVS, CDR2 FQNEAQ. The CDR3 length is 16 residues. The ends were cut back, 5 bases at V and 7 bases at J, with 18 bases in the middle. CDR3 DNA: TGTGCCAGCAGCGAACGGGACTCTGGGCGGAATTCACCCCTCCACTTT. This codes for CASSERDSGRNSPLHF. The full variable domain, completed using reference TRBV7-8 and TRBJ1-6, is GAGVSQSPRYKVAKRGQDVALRCDPISGHVSLFWYQQALGQGPEFLTYFQNEAQLDKSGLPSDRFFAERPEGSVSTLKIQRTQQEDSAVYLCASSERDSGRNSPLHFGNGTRLTVT.

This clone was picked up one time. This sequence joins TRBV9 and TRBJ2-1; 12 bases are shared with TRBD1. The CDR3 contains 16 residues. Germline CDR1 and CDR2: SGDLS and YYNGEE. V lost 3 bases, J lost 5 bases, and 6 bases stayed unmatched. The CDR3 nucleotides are TGTGCCAGCAGCGCCGCCGGGACAGGGGGCAACAATGAGCAGTTCTTC. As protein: CASSAAGTGGNNEQFF.

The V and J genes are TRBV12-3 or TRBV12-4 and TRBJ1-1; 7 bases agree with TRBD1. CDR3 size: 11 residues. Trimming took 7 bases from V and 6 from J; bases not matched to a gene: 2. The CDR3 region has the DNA TGTGCCAGCACCGGGACAGCTGAAGCTTTCTTT. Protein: CASTGTAEAFF.